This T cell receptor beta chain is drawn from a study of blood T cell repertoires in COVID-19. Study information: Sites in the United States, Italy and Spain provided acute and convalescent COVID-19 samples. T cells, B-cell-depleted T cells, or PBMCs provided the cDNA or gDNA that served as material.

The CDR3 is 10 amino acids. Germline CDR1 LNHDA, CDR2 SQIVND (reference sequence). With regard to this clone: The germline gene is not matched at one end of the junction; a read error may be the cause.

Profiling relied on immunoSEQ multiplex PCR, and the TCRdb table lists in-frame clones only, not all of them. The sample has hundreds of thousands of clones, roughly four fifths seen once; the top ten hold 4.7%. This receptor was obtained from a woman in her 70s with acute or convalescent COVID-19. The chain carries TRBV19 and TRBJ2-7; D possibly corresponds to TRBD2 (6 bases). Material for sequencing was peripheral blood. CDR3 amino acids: CASGNSGLNF. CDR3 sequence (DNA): TGTGCCAGCGGAAACTCGGGACTGAACTTC.